A single sample gave rise to the 11 T cell receptor beta chains below, sequenced in a study of blood T cells in healthy people across ages. A second 7 to 11 cycle PCR used barcoded and J-beta primers. TCRdb passed the 5' RACE reads through MiXCR, listing each CDR3 protein once. Of 650,000 or so distinct CDR3 sequences listed, about 50% are singletons. The sequencing input was blood. Receptor source: a woman aged 80 or over in good health.

This chain connects TRBV29-1 to TRBJ1-1; D is unresolved. Trimming stripped 8 bases from V and 0 bases from J, with 13 bases between. Germline loops: CDR1 SQVTM, CDR2 ANQGSEA. The CDR3 loop spans 13 amino acids. CDR3 sequence: CSPRKYMNTEAFF. The DNA of the CDR3 is TGCAGCCCGCGGAAGTACATGAACACTGAAGCTTTCTTT.

The chain carries TRBV20-1 and TRBJ2-1; maybe TRBD2 (6 bases). The CDR3 is 14 residues long. Germline V lookup: CDR1 DFQATT, CDR2 SNEGSKA (reference sequence). With 1 base removed from V and 6 bases from J, the gap between germline ends came to 13 bases. The CDR3 coding sequence is TGCAGTGCTAGAGCCCCTTGGGACTTCAATGAGCAGTTCTTC. Its protein product is CSARAPWDFNEQFF.

In the case of this clonotype: This may arise from a read error, as a much more abundant clone is one base away. The chain uses TRBV5-1 and TRBJ2-1, with D possibly matching TRBD1 (5 bases). This CDR3 contains 15 residues. Trimming took off 3 bases at V and 5 bases at J, with 15 bases between the two ends. CDR1 is SGHRS, CDR2 YFSETQ, per germline. In nucleotides, the CDR3 is TGCGCCAGCAGCTGCACAGGAATTCGAAACAATGAGCAGTTCTTC. Its protein is CASSCTGIRNNEQFF. Drawing the rest from reference TRBV5-1 and TRBJ2-1, the complete variable domain is KAGVTQTPRYLIKTRGQQVTLSCSPISGHRSVSWYQQTPGQGLQFLFEYFSETQRNKGNFPGRFSGRQFSNSRSEMNVSTLELGDSALYLCASSCTGIRNNEQFFGPGTRLTVL.

The sample holds one count of this clonotype. This chain connects TRBV10-3 to TRBJ2-7, with a possible D match to TRBD1 (5 bases). The CDR3 has 11 residues. The germline gives CDR1 ENHRY, CDR2 SYGVKD. Trimming removed 6 bases from V and 6 bases from J, with 9 bases in between. The CDR3 region has the DNA TGTGCCATCAGGACAGACGGCGAGCAGTACTTC. Amino acids: CAIRTDGEQYF.

There are a few counts of this clonotype. CDR3 amino acids: CASSSRGYRNQPQHF. In DNA, the CDR3 is TGTGCCAGCAGCTCAAGGGGGTATAGGAATCAGCCCCAGCATTTT. The chain uses TRBV5-6 and TRBJ1-5; TRBD1 is a possible D gene (6 bases). V shed 3 bases and J shed 4 bases, with 14 bases lying between them. The CDR3 is made up of 15 amino acids. Germline lookup yields CDR1 SGHDT and CDR2 YYEEEE. Complete variable domain (other parts from reference TRBV5-6 and TRBJ1-5): DAGVTQSPTHLIKTRGQQVTLRCSPKSGHDTVSWYQQALGQGPQFIFQYYEEEERQRGNFPDRFSGHQFPNYSSELNVNALLLGDSALYLCASSSRGYRNQPQHFGDGTRLSIL.

The rearrangement links TRBV9 to TRBJ2-4; a weak D match, TRBD1 (6 bases). The DNA end is a closer match to TRBJ2-5, so the J assignment may be wrong. Germline CDR1 reads SGDLS; CDR2 reads YYNGEE. The CDR3 is made up of 16 amino acids. As DNA, the CDR3 is TGTGCCAGCAGCGTAGGTCTCCGGACAGCGGAAGAGACCCAGTACTTC. Its translation is CASSVGLRTAEETQYF.

This clonotype has ten or more counts. The V gene is TRBV20-1, the J gene TRBJ2-7, with 7 bases fitting TRBD2. Losses at the gene ends were 0 bases for V and 2 bases for J; bases not matched to a gene: 7. The CDR3 extends over 15 amino acids. Germline V gene sequence: CDR1 DFQATT, CDR2 SNEGSKA (reference sequence). The CDR3 protein is CSAREGGTTPYEQYF. The CDR3 DNA sequence: TGCAGTGCTAGAGAGGGGGGGACTACACCCTACGAGCAGTACTTC.

The chain links TRBV6-5 to TRBJ2-3; D is uncertain. The length of the CDR3 is 15 residues. CDR1 MNHEY and CDR2 SVGAGI come from the germline V gene. V was pared by 0 bases and J by 2 bases, with 9 bases between. CDR3 DNA sequence: TGTGCCAGCAGTTACTCTCCGGCGGACACAGATACGCAGTATTTT. Translating it yields CASSYSPADTDTQYF.

This clonotype appeared many times. The V and J genes are TRBV12-3 or TRBV12-4 and TRBJ1-2, with 8 bases identical to TRBD1. This CDR3 spans 12 amino acids. Germline trimming cut 6 bases from V and 5 bases from J; bases unmatched to any gene: 2. The chain's CDR3 is CASRDRVYGYTF. For the CDR3, the DNA is TGTGCCAGCAGGGACAGGGTATATGGCTACACCTTC.

The J gene is TRBJ1-2, the V gene TRBV5-1, with 12 bases that match TRBD1. Germline trimming cut 4 bases from V and 8 bases from J; bases unmatched to any gene: 6. CDR3 size: 14 residues. The germline V gene encodes CDR1 SGHRS and CDR2 YFSETQ. In nucleotides, the CDR3 is TGCGCCAGCAGCCAAGGGACAGGGGGCCAGGGCTACACCTTC. This encodes CASSQGTGGQGYTF.

The chain couples TRBV6-2 or TRBV6-3 to TRBJ2-5; a weak D match, TRBD1 (5 bases). The CDR3 is made up of 13 amino acids. Germline-derived CDR1 and CDR2 are MNHEY and SVGEGT. The V end lost 6 bases, the J end lost 5 bases, and 13 bases lay between the germline ends. Here the CDR3 DNA reads TGTGCCAGCAGGATCGACAGATTGGAGACCCAGTACTTC. Translation gives CASRIDRLETQYF.